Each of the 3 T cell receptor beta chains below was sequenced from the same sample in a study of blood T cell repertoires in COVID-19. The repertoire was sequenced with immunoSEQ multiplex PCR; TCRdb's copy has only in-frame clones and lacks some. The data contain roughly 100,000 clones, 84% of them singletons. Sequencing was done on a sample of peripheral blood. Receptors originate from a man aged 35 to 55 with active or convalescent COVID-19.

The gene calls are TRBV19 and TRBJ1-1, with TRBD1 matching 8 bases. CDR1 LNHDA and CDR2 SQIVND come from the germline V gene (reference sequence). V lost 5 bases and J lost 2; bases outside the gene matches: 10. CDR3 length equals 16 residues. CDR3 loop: CASSFRLGQGNTEAFF. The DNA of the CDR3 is TGTGCCAGTAGTTTCCGTCTCGGACAGGGTAACACTGAAGCTTTCTTT.

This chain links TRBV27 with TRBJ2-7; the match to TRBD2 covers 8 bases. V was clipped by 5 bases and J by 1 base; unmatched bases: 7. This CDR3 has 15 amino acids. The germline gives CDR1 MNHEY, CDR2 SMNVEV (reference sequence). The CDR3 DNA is TGTGCCAGCAGTCAGGAACTAGCGGCGTCCTACGAGCAGTACTTC. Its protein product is CASSQELAASYEQYF.

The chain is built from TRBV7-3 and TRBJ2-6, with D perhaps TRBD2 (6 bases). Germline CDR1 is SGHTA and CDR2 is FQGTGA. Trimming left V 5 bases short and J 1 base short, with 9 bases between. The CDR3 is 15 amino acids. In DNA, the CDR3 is TGTGCCAGCAGCCTAGGAGGGTCTGGGGCCAACGTCCTGACTTTC. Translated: CASSLGGSGANVLTF.